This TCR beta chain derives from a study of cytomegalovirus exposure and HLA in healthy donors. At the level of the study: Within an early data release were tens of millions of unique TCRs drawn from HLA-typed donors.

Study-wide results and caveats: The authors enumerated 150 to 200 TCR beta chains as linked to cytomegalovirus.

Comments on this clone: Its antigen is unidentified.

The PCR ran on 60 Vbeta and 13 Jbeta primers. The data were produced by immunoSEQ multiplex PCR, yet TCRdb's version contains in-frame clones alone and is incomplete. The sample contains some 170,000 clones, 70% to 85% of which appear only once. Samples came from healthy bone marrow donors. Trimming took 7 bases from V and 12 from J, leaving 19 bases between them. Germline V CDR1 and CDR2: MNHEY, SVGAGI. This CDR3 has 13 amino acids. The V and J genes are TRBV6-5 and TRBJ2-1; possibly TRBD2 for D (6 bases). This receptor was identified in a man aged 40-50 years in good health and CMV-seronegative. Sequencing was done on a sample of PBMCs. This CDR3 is CASIAPGKGGQFF. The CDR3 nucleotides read TGTGCCAGCATTGCCCCTGGAAAGGGAGGGCAGTTCTTC.